What follows is one T cell receptor beta chain and its context. The V end was cut by 5 bases, the J end by 3 bases, with 16 bases between. Per germline, CDR1 MNHEY and CDR2 SMNVEV (reference sequence). The CDR3 extends over 15 amino acids. This specimen belongs to a study of shared clonotypes between healthy human individuals. Deep level was the assay's run setting. Per the study methods: Filtering was not the same, since immunoSEQ gave junction-only sequences without quality scores. This table comes from immunoSEQ multiplex PCR, and its TCRdb copy is limited to in-frame clones, with some not included. The DNA gave D and trimming, while V, J and clone size come from that table. The table records 400,000 to 600,000 clones, approximately 94% of them present only once.

The origin of this receptor is a woman younger than 45 in good health. V usage is TRBV27 and J usage is TRBJ1-2; a weak D match, TRBD1 (5 bases). Sequencing input: naive CD4+ T cells sorted from blood. Subset meaning: CD45RA+ positively selected. The CDR3 spells CASSPRTSGDYGYTF. CDR3 sequence (DNA): TGTGCCAGCAGTCCCCGGACAAGCGGGGACTATGGCTACACCTTC.